This T cell receptor (beta chain) was found in a study of cytomegalovirus exposure and HLA in healthy donors. Germline V gives CDR1 SQVTM, CDR2 ANQGSEA. With 0 bases clipped from V and 7 bases from J, the junction kept 8 bases outside the gene matches. This CDR3 is built from 17 residues. Primers included in the PCR were 60 Vbeta and 13 Jbeta primers. Produced via immunoSEQ multiplex PCR; TCRdb's table is partial and in-frame only. The sample carries about 140,000 clones, less than 85% recorded once. V is TRBV29-1 and J is TRBJ2-2, with 13 bases matching TRBD2. This TCR was sampled from a woman aged 55-70 years in good health and CMV-seropositive. The sample consisted of PBMCs. The CDR3 DNA sequence: TGCAGCGTTGAAGATCGGACTAGCGGGAGTTTCAACGGGGAGCTGTTTTTT. Residues: CSVEDRTSGSFNGELFF.